The source of this TCR beta chain is a study of brain T cells in children with intractable seizures. Findings and caveats of the study: Patients' HCMV serostatus was unknown; virus specificity rests on CDR3 similarity alone. Pre- and post-surgery blood differed in depth, so pre-surgery absences may be undersampling.

The method was immunoSEQ multiplex PCR; TCRdb's version includes in-frame clones alone and lacks a portion of them. The sample records about 340,000 clones, nearly 95% being singletons. Time point indicated: blood from clinic visit 5 months post-surgery; TSC patient then seizure free. Sequencing was limited to surgery cases with top T cell transcript signatures in brain tissue. Note on this clone: Its antigen is still unknown.

V trimming: 8 bases; J trimming: 0 bases; junction bases outside the gene matches: 10. Germline values: CDR1 MDHEN, CDR2 SYDVKM. The CDR3 is 16 amino acids. Sequenced material: peripheral blood, taken roughly 5 months after surgery. The chain is built from TRBV28 and TRBJ1-5, with 7 bases fitting TRBD1. The sequence derives from a boy under two years old with tuberous sclerosis and intractable seizures. Here the CDR3 DNA reads TGTGCCAGCCGGGACAGCTTTGCCTATAGCAATCAGCCCCAGCATTTT. Amino acid sequence: CASRDSFAYSNQPQHF.